Reported below is one T cell receptor beta chain. As originally analysed: Estimation of nucleated cell counts relied on the amplification of reference gene primers. Clones were sequenced by immunoSEQ multiplex PCR, and TCRdb holds only the in-frame ones, with some missing. V, J and clone size are those of that table, while D and trimming were read from the DNA. The sample yields 300,000 or so clones, around 89% seen once. The record originates from a study of blood T cell repertoires in COVID-19. Study-wide background: COVID-19 samples collected from the United States, Italy and Spain covered acute and convalescent phases. Sources were T cells, B-cell-depleted T cells, or PBMCs; the material itself was cDNA or gDNA.

Germline CDR1 and CDR2: KGHSH and LQKENI. CDR3 length: 14 residues. V lost 2 bases and J 4 bases, leaving 9 bases between the germline ends. The chain employs TRBV18 and TRBJ2-1; TRBD1 might be the D (6 bases). Sequenced input: peripheral blood. This receptor was obtained from a man aged 18 to 29 who had recovered from COVID-19. The CDR3 protein is CASSPGTPYNEQFF. The CDR3 DNA is TGTGCCAGCTCACCAGGGACACCTTACAATGAGCAGTTCTTC.